This T cell receptor beta chain was captured by sequencing in a study of T cells in Graves' hyperthyroidism and ophthalmopathy. Study-wide context: The initial diagnosis was the point when peripheral blood was collected, ahead of any treatment. Findings and caveats of the study: Blood also held most thyroid clonotypes expanded beyond 0.001.

Germline CDR1 reads SGDLS; CDR2 reads YYNGEE. The germline V and J ends were trimmed by 3 bases and 5 bases, with 11 bases remaining between them. The CDR3 extends over 14 amino acids. In this sample, this clonotype turned up many times. The antigen is not known. RNA transcripts served as the template for amplifying TCR beta CDR3 regions. An initial round of RT-PCR targeting the TCR CDR3 relied on the HTBI primer set. MiXCR, run by TCRdb on the multiplex PCR reads, gives a single entry per CDR3 protein. This sample carries approximately 430,000 distinct CDR3 sequences, 14% to 15% of them seen once, and the ten largest clones take under 15%.

Sequenced input: blood. The source is a man aged 18 to 30 with Graves' ophthalmopathy. The chain couples TRBV9 to TRBJ1-4, with D unclear. CDR3 coding DNA: TGTGCCAGCAGCGGCCGGGAAGCGAATGAAAAACTGTTTTTT. Amino acids: CASSGREANEKLFF.